The clone carrying this TCR beta chain was seen a few times. No antigen is known for it. V was pared by 4 bases and J by 0 bases, with 15 bases between. This CDR3 is 15 amino acids long. Germline lookup yields CDR1 SQVTM and CDR2 ANQGSEA. Researchers built TCR beta libraries using quantitative 5'-RACE with molecular barcodes. TCRdb re-called the 5' RACE reads with MiXCR, one entry per CDR3 protein. The sample records some 85,000 distinct CDR3 sequences, roughly 8.8% being singletons. The data were taken from a study of CD8 T cells in ankylosing spondylitis. Study outcomes and limitations: Made up of several highly homologous variants, a TCR beta motif appeared characteristic of ankylosing spondylitis blood. In peripheral blood, disease-linked CD8+ clones occurred at relatively low frequencies. Significant enrichment of disease-linked clones was reported in matched ankylosing spondylitis synovial fluid. Earlier work had already found some motif variants in reactive arthritis synovial fluid and blood.

Sequenced sample: blood, either unsorted or a sorted T cell fraction (not recorded which). The V and J genes are TRBV29-1 and TRBJ1-1; D gene ambiguous. This TCR was recovered from a male donor with ankylosing spondylitis. The CDR3 spells CSVVGSSAVNTEAFF. The CDR3 nucleotides read TGCAGCGTTGTGGGGTCCTCAGCCGTGAACACTGAAGCTTTCTTT.